This T cell receptor beta chain was sequenced during a study of technical replicates of blood from several donors listed by TCRdb under 2017. Libraries were prepared through the immunoSEQ multiplex PCR assay. TCRdb took this table from immuneACCESS and kept in-frame rearrangements with V and J called. Such tables lack part of the clones; where checked against another copy, unresolved V genes explain under half of the gap, and the rest is unexplained. For this sample there are under 20,000 clones; 80% to 85% appear just once. The top ten clones comprise under 15% of the sample. On this clone: This clone's antigen is unknown. Base-call qualities are not available, and no considerably larger clone is one nucleotide away.

Via the germline V gene, CDR1 is SGHRS and CDR2 YFSETQ. The cysteine opens and the phenylalanine closes a CDR3 of 16 amino acids. The kept DNA is CDR3 alone, 48 bases in frame from the first base. V and J are trimmed by 4 bases and 0 bases, and the gene matches miss 7 bases of the junction. The V and J genes are TRBV5-1 and TRBJ1-1; 9 middle bases align to TRBD1. The receptor was derived from a human donor in good health. Sequencing was performed on PBMCs. The CDR3 protein: CASSVTGGGMNTEAFF. The sequence in DNA is TGCGCCAGCAGCGTAACAGGGGGCGGGATGAACACTGAAGCTTTCTTT.